These T cell receptor beta chains were read from a single sample in a study of T cell clones after liver transplantation. The data were produced by immunoSEQ multiplex PCR, yet TCRdb's version contains in-frame clones alone and is incomplete. The table records 9,500 to 10,000 clones, around 72% of them present only once. This specimen was CD8+ T cells from blood, taken at the approximately 15-month timepoint. The receptors derive from a human patient who received a liver transplant. Some T cells may be graft donor cells. Both conserved end residues are part of each CDR3. The order of the fields is J gene, clone size, D gene, V gene, CDR3 DNA, CDR3 protein. A D gene is named only where the DNA matches it firmly. Size tells how often a clone was seen (once, few, many) or the class of an expanded clone, and some rows leave it out.

J gene: TRBJ2-7
clone size: NA
D gene: NA
V gene: TRBV7-9
CDR3 DNA: TGTGCCAGCAGCCTGGACGGAGCCTCCTACGAGCAGTACTTC
CDR3 protein: CASSLDGASYEQYF

J gene: TRBJ2-7
clone size: NA
D gene: NA
V gene: TRBV30
CDR3 DNA: TGTGCCTGGAGGGCAGACACCTACGAGCAGTACTTC
CDR3 protein: CAWRADTYEQYF

J gene: TRBJ2-1
clone size: once
D gene: TRBD2
V gene: TRBV4-3
CDR3 DNA: TGCGCCAGCAGCCAAGAGTCAGGACTAGCGGGGCACAACAATGAGCAGTTCTTC
CDR3 protein: CASSQESGLAGHNNEQFF

J gene: TRBJ2-1
clone size: NA
D gene: NA
V gene: TRBV2
CDR3 DNA: TGTGCCAGCAGGGGTTTGCGTCCTGAGCAGTTCTTC
CDR3 protein: CASRGLRPEQFF

J gene: TRBJ1-1
clone size: NA
D gene: NA
V gene: TRBV28
CDR3 DNA: TGTGCCAGCAGTTCTCAGGGTGCGGATGAAGCTTTCTTT
CDR3 protein: CASSSQGADEAFF

J gene: TRBJ2-1
clone size: once
D gene: TRBD2
V gene: TRBV20-1
CDR3 DNA: TGCAGTGCTAGGGAAGCGGGGGGGTTCTTC
CDR3 protein: CSAREAGGFF

J gene: TRBJ2-4
clone size: NA
D gene: NA
V gene: TRBV6-5
CDR3 DNA: TGTGCCAGCAGCATACCATCTGGGGACATTCAGTACTTC
CDR3 protein: CASSIPSGDIQYF

J gene: TRBJ1-2
clone size: few
D gene: NA
V gene: TRBV6-5
CDR3 DNA: TGTGCCAGCAGTTACGGAGGGGAGGGCTACACCTTC
CDR3 protein: CASSYGGEGYTF

J gene: TRBJ2-5
clone size: NA
D gene: NA
V gene: TRBV7-9
CDR3 DNA: TGTGCCAGCAGCGAAGGACTTACCGCTGGGGAGACCCAGTACTTC
CDR3 protein: CASSEGLTAGETQYF

J gene: TRBJ2-6
clone size: NA
D gene: NA
V gene: TRBV19
CDR3 DNA: TGTGCCAGTAGTATTAGCGGCTCTGGGGCCAACGTCCTGACTTTC
CDR3 protein: CASSISGSGANVLTF